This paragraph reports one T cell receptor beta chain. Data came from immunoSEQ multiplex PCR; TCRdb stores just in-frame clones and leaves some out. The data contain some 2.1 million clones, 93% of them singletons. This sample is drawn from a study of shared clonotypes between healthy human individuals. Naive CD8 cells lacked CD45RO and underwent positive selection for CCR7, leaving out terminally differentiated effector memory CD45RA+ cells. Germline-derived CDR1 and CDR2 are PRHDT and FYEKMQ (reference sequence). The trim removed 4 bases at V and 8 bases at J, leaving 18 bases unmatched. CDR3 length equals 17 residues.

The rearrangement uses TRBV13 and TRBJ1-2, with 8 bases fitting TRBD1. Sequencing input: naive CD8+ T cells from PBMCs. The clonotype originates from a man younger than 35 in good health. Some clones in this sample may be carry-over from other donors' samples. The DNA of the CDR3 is TGTGCCAGCAGCTACCGGGACAGGACAGCTTTGGGGGACGGCTACACCTTC. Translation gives CASSYRDRTALGDGYTF.